This TCR beta chain derives from a study of identical twins. Study outcomes and limitations: The more abundant beta clonotypes in cord blood had fewer insertions, and memory repertoires did not show this.

This clonotype was detected a few times. Its specificity is unknown. CDR1 DFQATT and CDR2 SNEGSKA come from the germline V gene (reference sequence). Trimming stripped 0 bases from V and 4 bases from J, with 10 bases between. This CDR3 comprises 14 residues. A template switching step contributed a universal primer site, while unique molecular identifiers were present in the cDNA. One entry per CDR3 protein, called by TCRdb with MiXCR from the 5' RACE reads. The sample lists roughly 290,000 distinct CDR3 sequences, about 8.9% occurring once. These data were likewise used in another study, on yellow fever vaccine responses in identical twins.

The V gene is TRBV20-1, the J gene TRBJ2-1; D possibly uses TRBD1 or TRBD2 (6 bases each). The sample comprised memory (CD45RO+) T cells sorted from blood. This receptor was taken from a woman between 18 and 29 years old in good health. CDR3 nucleotides: TGCAGTGCTAGAGAACAGGGAGGATACAATGAGCAGTTCTTC. Encoded protein: CSAREQGGYNEQFF.